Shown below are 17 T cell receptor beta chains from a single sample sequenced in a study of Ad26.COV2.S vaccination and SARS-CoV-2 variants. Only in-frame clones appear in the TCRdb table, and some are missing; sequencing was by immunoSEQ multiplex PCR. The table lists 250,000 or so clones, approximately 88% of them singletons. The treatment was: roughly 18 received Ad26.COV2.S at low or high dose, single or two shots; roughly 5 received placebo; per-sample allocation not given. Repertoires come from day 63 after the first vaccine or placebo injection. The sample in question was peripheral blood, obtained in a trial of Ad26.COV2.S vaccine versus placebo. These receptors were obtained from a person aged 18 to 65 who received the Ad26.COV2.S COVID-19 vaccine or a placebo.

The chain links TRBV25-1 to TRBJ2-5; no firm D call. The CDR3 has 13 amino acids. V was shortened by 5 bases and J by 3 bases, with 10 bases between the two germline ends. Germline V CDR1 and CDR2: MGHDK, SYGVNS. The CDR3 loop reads CASSSEEKETQYF. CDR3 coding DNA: TGTGCCAGCAGTTCTGAGGAAAAAGAGACCCAGTACTTC. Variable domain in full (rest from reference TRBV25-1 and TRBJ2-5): EADIYQTPRYLVIGTGKKITLECSQTMGHDKMYWYQQDPGMELHLIHYSYGVNSTEKGDLSSESTVSRIRTEHFPLTLESARPSHTSQYLCASSSEEKETQYFGPGTRLLVL.

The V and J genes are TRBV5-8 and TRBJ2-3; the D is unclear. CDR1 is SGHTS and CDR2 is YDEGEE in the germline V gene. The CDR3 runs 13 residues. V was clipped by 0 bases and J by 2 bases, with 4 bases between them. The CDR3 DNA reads TGTGCCAGCAGCTTGGGGAACACAGATACGCAGTATTTT. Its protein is CASSLGNTDTQYF.

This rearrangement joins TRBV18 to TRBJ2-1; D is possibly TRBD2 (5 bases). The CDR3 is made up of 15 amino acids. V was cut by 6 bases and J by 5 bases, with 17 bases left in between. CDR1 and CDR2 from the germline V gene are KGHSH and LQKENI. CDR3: CASSPPGSLHNEQFF. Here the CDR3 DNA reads TGTGCCAGCTCTCCGCCGGGGTCTTTGCACAATGAGCAGTTCTTC. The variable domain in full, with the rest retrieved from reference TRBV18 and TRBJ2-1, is NAGVMQNPRHLVRRRGQEARLRCSPMKGHSHVYWYRQLPEEGLKFMVYLQKENIIDESGMPKERFSAEFPKEGPSILRIQQVVRGDSAAYFCASSPPGSLHNEQFFGPGTRLTVL.

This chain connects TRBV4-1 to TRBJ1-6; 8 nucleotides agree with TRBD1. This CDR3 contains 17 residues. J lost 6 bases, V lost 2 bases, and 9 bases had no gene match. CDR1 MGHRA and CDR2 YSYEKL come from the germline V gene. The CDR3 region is CASSQTQGGRLNSPLHF. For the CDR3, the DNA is TGCGCCAGCAGCCAAACACAGGGGGGCCGACTTAATTCACCCCTCCACTTT.

DNA for the CDR3: TGCAGCGTTGTTGGTGGGGGCCCTACTGGCCCTAGCACAGATACGCAGTATTTT. Its translation: CSVVGGGPTGPSTDTQYF. The chain employs TRBV29-1 and TRBJ2-3, with D possibly matching TRBD1 (6 bases). Germline assignment: CDR1 SQVTM and CDR2 ANQGSEA. V was cut by 4 bases and J by 0 bases, with 23 bases left in between. This CDR3 contains 18 residues.

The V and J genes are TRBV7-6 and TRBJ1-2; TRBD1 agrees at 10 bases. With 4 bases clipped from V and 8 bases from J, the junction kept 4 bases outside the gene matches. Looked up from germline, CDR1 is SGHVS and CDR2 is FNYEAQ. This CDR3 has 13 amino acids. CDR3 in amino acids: CASSSTGGGGYTF. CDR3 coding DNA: TGTGCCAGCAGCTCGACAGGGGGCGGAGGCTACACCTTC. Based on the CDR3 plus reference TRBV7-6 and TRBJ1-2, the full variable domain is GAGVSQSPRYKVTKRGQDVALRCDPISGHVSLYWYRQALGQGPEFLTYFNYEAQQDKSGLPNDRFSAERPEGSISTLTIQRTEQRDSAMYRCASSSTGGGGYTFGSGTRLTVV.

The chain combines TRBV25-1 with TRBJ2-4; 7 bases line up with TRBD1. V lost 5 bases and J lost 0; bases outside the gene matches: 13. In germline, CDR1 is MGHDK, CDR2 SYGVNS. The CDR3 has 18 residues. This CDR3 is CASSLHPRGGLAKNIQYF. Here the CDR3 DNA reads TGTGCCAGCAGTCTCCACCCAAGAGGGGGCCTAGCCAAAAACATTCAGTACTTC.

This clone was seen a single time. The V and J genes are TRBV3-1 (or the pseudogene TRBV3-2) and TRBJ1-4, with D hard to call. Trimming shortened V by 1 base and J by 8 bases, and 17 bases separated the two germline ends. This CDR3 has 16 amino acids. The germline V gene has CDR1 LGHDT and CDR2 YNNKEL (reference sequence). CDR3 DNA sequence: TGTGCCAGCAGCCAAGCAACGGTCACTGGGCGCGAAAAACTGTTTTTT. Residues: CASSQATVTGREKLFF.

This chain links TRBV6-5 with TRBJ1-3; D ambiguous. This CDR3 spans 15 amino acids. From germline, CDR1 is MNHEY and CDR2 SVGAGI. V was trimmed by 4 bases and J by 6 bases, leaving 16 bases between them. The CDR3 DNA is TGTGCCAGCAGTTTCACGGACGGCGGGGTAAACACCATATATTTT. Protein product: CASSFTDGGVNTIYF.

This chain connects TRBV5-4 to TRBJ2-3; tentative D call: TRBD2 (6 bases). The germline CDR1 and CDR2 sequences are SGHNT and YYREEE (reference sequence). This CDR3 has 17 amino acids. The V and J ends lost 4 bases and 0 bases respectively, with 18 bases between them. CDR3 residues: CASSLTTGTSSTDTQYF. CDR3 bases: TGTGCCAGCAGCCTGACCACCGGGACTTCTAGCACAGATACGCAGTATTTT. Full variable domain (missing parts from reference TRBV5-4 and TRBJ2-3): ETGVTQSPTHLIKTRGQQVTLRCSSQSGHNTVSWYQQALGQGPQFIFQYYREEENGRGNFPPRFSGLQFPNYSSELNVNALELDDSALYLCASSLTTGTSSTDTQYFGPGTRLTVL.

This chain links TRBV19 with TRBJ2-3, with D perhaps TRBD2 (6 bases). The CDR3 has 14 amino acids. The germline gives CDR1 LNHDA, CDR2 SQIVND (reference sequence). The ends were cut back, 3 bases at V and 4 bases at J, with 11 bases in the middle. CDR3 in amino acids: CASSIWDSPDTQYF. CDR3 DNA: TGTGCCAGTAGTATCTGGGACTCCCCAGATACGCAGTATTTT.

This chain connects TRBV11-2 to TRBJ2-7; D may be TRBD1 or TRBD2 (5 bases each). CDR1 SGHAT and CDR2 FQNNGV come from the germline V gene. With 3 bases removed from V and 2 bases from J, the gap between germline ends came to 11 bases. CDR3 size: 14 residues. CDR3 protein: CASSLGRGPYEQYF. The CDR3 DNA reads TGTGCCAGCAGCTTGGGAAGGGGACCCTACGAGCAGTACTTC.

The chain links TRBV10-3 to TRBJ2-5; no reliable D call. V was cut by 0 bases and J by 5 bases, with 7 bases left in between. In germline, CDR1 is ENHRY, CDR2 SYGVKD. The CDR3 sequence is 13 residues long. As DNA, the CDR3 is TGTGCCATCAGTGAGTCGTCAAGGGAGACCCAGTACTTC. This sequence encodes CAISESSRETQYF.

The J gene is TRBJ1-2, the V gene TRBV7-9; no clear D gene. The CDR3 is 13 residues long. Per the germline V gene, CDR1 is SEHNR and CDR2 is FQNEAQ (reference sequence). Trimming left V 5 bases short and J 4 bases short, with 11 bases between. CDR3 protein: CASSTGTRYGYTF. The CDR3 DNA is TGTGCCAGCAGCACCGGAACTCGCTATGGCTACACCTTC.

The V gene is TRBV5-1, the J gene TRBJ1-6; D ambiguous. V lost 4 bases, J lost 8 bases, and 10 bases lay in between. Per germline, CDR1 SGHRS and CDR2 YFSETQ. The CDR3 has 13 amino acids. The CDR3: CASSLYTDSPLHF. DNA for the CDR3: TGCGCCAGCAGCCTATACACGGATTCACCCCTCCACTTT.

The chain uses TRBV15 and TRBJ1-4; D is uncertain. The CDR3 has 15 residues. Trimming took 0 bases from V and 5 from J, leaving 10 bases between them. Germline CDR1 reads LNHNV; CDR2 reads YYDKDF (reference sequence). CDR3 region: CATSRDRTSNEKLFF. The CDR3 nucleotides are TGTGCCACCAGCAGAGATAGGACCTCCAATGAAAAACTGTTTTTT.

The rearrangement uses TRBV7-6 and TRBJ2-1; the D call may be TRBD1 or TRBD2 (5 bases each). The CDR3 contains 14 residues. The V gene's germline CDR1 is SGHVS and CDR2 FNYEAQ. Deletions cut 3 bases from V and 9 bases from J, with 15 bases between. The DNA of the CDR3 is TGTGCCAGCAGCTTGGGTGGGGGAGTAGTTGAGCAGTTCTTC. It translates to CASSLGGGVVEQFF. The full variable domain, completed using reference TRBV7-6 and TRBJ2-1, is GAGVSQSPRYKVTKRGQDVALRCDPISGHVSLYWYRQALGQGPEFLTYFNYEAQQDKSGLPNDRFSAERPEGSISTLTIQRTEQRDSAMYRCASSLGGGVVEQFFGPGTRLTVL.